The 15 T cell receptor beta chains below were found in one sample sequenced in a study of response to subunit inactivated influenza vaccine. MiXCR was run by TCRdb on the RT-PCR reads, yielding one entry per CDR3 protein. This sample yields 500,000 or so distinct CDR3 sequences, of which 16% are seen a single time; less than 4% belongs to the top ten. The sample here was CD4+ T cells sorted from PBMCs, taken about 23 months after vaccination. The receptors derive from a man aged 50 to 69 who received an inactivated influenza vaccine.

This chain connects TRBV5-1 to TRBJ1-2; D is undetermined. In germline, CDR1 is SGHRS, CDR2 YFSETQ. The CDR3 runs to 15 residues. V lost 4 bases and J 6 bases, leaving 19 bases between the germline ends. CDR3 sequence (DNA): TGCGCCAGCAGCCTTTTAACATCGGGAGCGGATGGCTACACCTTC. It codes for CASSLLTSGADGYTF.

CDR3 region: CSVLQGVSEQFF. The CDR3 nucleotides read TGCAGCGTTTTGCAGGGAGTTTCTGAGCAGTTCTTC. V is TRBV29-1 and J is TRBJ2-1; D is perhaps TRBD1 or TRBD2 (5 bases each). The CDR3 has 12 amino acids. Germline V gene sequence: CDR1 SQVTM, CDR2 ANQGSEA. V lost 5 bases and J lost 9, with 14 bases in between.

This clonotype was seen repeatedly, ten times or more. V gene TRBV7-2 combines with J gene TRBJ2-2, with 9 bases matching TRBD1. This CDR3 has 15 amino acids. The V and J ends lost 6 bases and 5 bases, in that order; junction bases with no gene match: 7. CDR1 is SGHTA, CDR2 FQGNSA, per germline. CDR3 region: CASRTGTGRTGELFF. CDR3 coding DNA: TGTGCCAGCAGAACCGGGACAGGGAGGACCGGGGAGCTGTTTTTT. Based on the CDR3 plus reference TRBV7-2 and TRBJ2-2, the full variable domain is GAGVSQSPSNKVTEKGKDVELRCDPISGHTALYWYRQSLGQGLEFLIYFQGNSAPDKSGLPSDRFSAERTGGSVSTLTIQRTQQEDSAVYLCASRTGTGRTGELFFGEGSRLTVL.

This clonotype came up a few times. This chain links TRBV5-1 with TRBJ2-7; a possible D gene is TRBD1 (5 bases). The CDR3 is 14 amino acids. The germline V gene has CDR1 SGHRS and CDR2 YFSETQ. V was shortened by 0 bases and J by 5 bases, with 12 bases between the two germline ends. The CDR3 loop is CASSLGQPSNEQYF. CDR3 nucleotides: TGCGCCAGCAGCTTGGGACAGCCTTCGAACGAGCAGTACTTC.

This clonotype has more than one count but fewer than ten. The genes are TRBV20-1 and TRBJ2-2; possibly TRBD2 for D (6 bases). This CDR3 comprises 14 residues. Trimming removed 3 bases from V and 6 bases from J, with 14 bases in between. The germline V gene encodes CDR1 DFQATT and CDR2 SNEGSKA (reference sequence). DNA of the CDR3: TGCAGTGCTAGGGTCGGGGGAATGGCCGGGGAGCTGTTTTTT. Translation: CSARVGGMAGELFF.

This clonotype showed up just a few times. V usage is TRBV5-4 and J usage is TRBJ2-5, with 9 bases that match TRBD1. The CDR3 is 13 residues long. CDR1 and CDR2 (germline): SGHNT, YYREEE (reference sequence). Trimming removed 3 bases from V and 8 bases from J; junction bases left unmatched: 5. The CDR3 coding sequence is TGTGCCAGCAGCTCTGACAGGGGGGATACCCAGTACTTC. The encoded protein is CASSSDRGDTQYF.

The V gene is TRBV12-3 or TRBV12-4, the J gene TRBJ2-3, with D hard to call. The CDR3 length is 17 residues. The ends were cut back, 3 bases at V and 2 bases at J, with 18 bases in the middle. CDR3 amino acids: CASSLYQASRNTDTQYF. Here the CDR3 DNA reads TGTGCCAGCAGTTTGTATCAGGCTAGTCGCAACACAGATACGCAGTATTTT.

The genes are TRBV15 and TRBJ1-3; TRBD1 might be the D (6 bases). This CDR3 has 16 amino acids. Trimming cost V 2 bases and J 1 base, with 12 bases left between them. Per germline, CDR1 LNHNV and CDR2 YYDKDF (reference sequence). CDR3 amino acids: CATSRPDRTSGNTIYF. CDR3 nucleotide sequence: TGTGCCACCAGCAGACCCGACAGGACATCTGGAAACACCATATATTTT.

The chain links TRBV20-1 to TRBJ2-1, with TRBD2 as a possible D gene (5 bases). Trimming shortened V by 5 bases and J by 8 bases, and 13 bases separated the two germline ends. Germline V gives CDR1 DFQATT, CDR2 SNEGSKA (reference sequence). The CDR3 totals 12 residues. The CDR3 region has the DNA TGCAGTGCTCACCCGGGGTACCATGAGCAGTTCTTC. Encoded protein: CSAHPGYHEQFF.

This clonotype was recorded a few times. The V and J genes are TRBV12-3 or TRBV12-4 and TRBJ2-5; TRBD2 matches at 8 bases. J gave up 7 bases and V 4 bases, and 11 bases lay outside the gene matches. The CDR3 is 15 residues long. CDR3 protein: CASSSREGRLGTQYF. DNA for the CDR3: TGTGCCAGCAGTTCCCGGGAGGGCAGGTTGGGGACCCAGTACTTC.

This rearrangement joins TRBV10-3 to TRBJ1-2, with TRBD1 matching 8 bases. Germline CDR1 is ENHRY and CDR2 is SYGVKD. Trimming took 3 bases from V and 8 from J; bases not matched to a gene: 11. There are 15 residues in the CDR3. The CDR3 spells CAISDPTYRGGGYTF. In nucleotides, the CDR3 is TGTGCCATCAGTGACCCGACCTACAGGGGGGGAGGCTACACCTTC.

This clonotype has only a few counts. The CDR3 DNA reads as TGTGCCAGCAACTCGCAACTCGGGGGGAACACCGGGGAGCTGTTTTTT. It translates to CASNSQLGGNTGELFF. V is TRBV7-2 and J is TRBJ2-2, with a tentative D call TRBD2 (6 bases). The germline V and J ends were trimmed by 7 bases and 1 base, with 16 bases remaining between them. The CDR3 is made up of 16 amino acids. Germline CDR1 is SGHTA and CDR2 is FQGNSA.

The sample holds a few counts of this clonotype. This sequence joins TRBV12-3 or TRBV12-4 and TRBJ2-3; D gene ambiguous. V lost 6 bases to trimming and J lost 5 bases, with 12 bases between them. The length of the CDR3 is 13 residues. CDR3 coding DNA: TGTGCCAGCAGCACTACACACGGAGATACGCAGTATTTT. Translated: CASSTTHGDTQYF.

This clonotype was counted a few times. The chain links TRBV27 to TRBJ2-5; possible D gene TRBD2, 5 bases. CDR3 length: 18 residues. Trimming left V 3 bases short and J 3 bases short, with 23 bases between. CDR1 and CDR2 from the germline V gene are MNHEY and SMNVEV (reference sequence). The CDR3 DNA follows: TGTGCCAGCAGTTTTAGTTTCTACAGCGGCACTTTAAAAGAGACCCAGTACTTC. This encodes CASSFSFYSGTLKETQYF.

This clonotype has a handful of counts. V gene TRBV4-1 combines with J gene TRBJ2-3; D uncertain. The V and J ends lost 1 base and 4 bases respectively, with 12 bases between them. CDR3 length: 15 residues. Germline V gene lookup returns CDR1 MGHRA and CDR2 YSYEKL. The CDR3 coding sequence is TGCGCCAGCAGCCAAGTGTATAGGGTCGCAGATACGCAGTATTTT. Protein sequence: CASSQVYRVADTQYF.